These T cell receptor beta chains were read from a single sample in a study of T-cell memory formation after mild COVID-19. TCRdb re-derived calls from the 5' RACE reads in MiXCR, one entry per CDR3 protein. The sample has hundreds of thousands of distinct CDR3 sequences; 15% to 20% are singletons. Sequences were obtained from PBMCs or a T cell subset sorted from them (not recorded which). The receptors here all came from a man aged 18 to 30 who had mild COVID-19 (a few samples of this study predate the infection). Cell type and time point are not known. The CDR3 runs from the conserved cysteine through the conserved F or W. A D gene is named only where the DNA matches it firmly. The size of a clone is reported for some rows only, either as once, few or many, or as a class for expanded clones.

clone_size	d_call	v_call	j_call	cdr3_aa	cdr3_nt
few	.	TRBV7-3	TRBJ1-1	CASSLDSTHHKAFF	TGTGCCAGCAGCTTGGACTCCACCCACCATAAAGCTTTCTTT
few	TRBD2	TRBV7-2	TRBJ2-1	CASSLMVGGTSGSSNEQFF	TGTGCCAGCAGCTTAATGGTGGGAGGGACTAGCGGGTCGTCCAATGAGCAGTTCTTC
.	.	TRBV14	TRBJ1-3	CASSLFYGGGNTIYF	TGTGCCAGCAGCCTATTCTACGGTGGCGGAAACACCATATATTTT
.	.	TRBV7-2	TRBJ2-4	CASSFMPGIQYF	TGTGCCAGCAGCTTTATGCCAGGCATTCAGTACTTC
few	.	TRBV6-6	TRBJ1-4	CASSFRGYEKLFF	TGTGCCAGCAGTTTCCGGGGGTATGAAAAACTGTTTTTT
few	.	TRBV7-6	TRBJ2-5	CASSRTRATGETQYF	TGTGCCAGCAGCCGTACCCGGGCCACTGGGGAGACCCAGTACTTC
.	TRBD1	TRBV3-1	TRBJ1-2	CASRPDRAYGYTF	TGTGCCAGCAGACCGGACAGGGCCTATGGCTACACCTTC
many	TRBD2	TRBV11-2	TRBJ2-1	CASSLLAGGANEQFF	TGTGCCAGCAGCCTCCTAGCGGGGGGGGCTAATGAGCAGTTCTTC
few	.	TRBV6-5	TRBJ2-7	CASSYFSPRVGYEQYF	TGTGCCAGCAGTTACTTCTCCCCGAGGGTCGGGTACGAGCAGTACTTC
few	TRBD2	TRBV6-2/TRBV6-3	TRBJ2-2	CASLREGWGTGELFF	TGTGCCAGCCTCCGGGAGGGGTGGGGCACCGGGGAGCTGTTTTTT
.	TRBD2	TRBV7-3	TRBJ2-1	CASSFILAGAFYNEQFF	TGTGCCAGCAGCTTCATTCTAGCGGGGGCCTTCTACAATGAGCAGTTCTTC
many	TRBD2	TRBV12-3/TRBV12-4	TRBJ2-2	CASSLERGGWNTGELFF	TGTGCCAGCAGTTTAGAGCGGGGGGGATGGAACACCGGGGAGCTGTTTTTT
.	.	TRBV6-2/TRBV6-3	TRBJ2-2	CASSTPPDKLSGELFF	TGTGCCAGCAGCACCCCTCCGGACAAACTTTCGGGGGAGCTGTTTTTT
.	.	TRBV11-2	TRBJ2-1	CASSSRAYPLF	TGTGCCAGCAGCTCAAGGGCCTATCCGCTCTTC
few	TRBD2	TRBV7-3	TRBJ2-2	CASSSRAGGPVGELFF	TGTGCCAGCAGTTCCCGTGCGGGGGGGCCCGTCGGGGAGCTGTTTTTT
.	.	TRBV6-2/TRBV6-3	TRBJ1-1	CASSLGQPSTEAFF	TGTGCCAGCAGCCTAGGACAGCCCAGCACTGAAGCTTTCTTT